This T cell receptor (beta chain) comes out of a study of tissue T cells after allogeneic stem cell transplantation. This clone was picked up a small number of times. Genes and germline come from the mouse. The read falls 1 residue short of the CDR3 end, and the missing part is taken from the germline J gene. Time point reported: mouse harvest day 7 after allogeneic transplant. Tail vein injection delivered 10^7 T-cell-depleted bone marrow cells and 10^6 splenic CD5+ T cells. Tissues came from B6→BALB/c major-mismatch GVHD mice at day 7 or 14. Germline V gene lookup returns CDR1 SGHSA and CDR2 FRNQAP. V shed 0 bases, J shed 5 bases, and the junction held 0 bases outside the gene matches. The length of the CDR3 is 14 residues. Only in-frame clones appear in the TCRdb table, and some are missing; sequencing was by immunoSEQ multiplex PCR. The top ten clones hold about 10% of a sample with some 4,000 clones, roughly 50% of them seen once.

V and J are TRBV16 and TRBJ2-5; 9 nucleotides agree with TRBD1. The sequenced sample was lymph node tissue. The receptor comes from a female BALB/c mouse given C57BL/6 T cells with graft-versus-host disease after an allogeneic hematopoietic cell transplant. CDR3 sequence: CASSLEQGADTQYF. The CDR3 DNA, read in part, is TGTGCAAGCAGCTTAGAACAGGGGGCAGACACCCAGTAC. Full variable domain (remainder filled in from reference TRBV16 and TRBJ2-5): NAGVIQTPRHKVTGKGQEATLWCEPISGHSAVFWYRQTIVQGLEFLTYFRNQAPIDDSGMPKERFSAQMPNQSHSTLKIQSTQPQDSAVYLCASSLEQGADTQYFGPGTRLLVL.